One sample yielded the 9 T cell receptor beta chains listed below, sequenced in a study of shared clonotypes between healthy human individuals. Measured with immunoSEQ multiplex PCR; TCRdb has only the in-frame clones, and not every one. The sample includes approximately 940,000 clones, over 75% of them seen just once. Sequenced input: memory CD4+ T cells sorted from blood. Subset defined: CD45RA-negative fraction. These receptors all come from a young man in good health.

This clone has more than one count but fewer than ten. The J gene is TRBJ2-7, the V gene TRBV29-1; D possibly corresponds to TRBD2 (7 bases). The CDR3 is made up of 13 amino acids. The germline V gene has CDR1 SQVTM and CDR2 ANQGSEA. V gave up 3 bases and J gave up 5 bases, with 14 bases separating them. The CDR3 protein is CSVDVSGGDEQYF. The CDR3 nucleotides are TGCAGCGTTGACGTTTCGGGGGGCGACGAGCAGTACTTC.

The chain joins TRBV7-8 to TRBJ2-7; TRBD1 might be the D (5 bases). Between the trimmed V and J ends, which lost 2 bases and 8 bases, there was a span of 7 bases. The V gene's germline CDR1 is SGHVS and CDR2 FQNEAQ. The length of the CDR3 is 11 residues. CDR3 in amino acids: CASSLRGQQYF. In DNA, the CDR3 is TGTGCCAGCAGCTTAAGGGGCCAGCAGTACTTC.

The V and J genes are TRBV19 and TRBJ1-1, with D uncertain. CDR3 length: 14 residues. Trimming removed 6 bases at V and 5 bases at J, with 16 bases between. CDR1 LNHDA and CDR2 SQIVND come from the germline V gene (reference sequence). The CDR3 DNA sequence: TGTGCCAGTAGCCCACGCGTCGACGGGACTGAAGCTTTCTTT. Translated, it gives CASSPRVDGTEAFF.

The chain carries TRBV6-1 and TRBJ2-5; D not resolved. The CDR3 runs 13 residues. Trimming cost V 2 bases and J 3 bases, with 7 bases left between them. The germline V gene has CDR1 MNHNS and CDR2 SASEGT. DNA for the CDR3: TGTGCCAGCAGTGAAAGCCTGAAAGAGACCCAGTACTTC. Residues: CASSESLKETQYF.

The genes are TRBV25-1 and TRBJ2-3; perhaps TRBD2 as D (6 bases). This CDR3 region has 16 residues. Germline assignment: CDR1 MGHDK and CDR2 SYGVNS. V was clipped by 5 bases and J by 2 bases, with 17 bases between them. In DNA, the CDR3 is TGTGCCAGCAGTACTCATGGAGGGAAGATCACAGATACGCAGTATTTT. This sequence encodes CASSTHGGKITDTQYF. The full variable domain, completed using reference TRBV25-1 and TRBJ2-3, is EADIYQTPRYLVIGTGKKITLECSQTMGHDKMYWYQQDPGMELHLIHYSYGVNSTEKGDLSSESTVSRIRTEHFPLTLESARPSHTSQYLCASSTHGGKITDTQYFGPGTRLTVL.

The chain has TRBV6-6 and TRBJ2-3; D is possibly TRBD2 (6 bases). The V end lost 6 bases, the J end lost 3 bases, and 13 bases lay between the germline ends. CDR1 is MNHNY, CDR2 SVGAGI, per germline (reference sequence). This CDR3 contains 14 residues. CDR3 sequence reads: CASRPLGGTDTQYF. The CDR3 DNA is TGTGCCAGCAGACCCTTGGGGGGAACAGATACGCAGTATTTT.

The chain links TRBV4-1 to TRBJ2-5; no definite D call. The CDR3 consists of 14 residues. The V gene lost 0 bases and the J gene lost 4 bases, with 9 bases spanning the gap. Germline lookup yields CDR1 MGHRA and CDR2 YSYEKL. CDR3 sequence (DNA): TGCGCCAGCAGCCAAGATGGGGTAGGAGAGACCCAGTACTTC. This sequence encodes CASSQDGVGETQYF.

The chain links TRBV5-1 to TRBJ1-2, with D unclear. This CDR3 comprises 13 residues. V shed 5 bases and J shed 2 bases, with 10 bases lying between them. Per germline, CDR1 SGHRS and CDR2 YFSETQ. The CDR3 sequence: CASRETANYGYTF. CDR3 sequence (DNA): TGCGCCAGCAGGGAAACAGCGAACTATGGCTACACCTTC.

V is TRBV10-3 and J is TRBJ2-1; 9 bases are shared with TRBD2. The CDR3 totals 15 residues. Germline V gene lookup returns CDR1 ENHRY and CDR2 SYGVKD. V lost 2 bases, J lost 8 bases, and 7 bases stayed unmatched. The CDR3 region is CAISEVPSGIYEQFF. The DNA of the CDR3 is TGTGCCATCAGTGAGGTCCCTAGCGGGATCTATGAGCAGTTCTTC.